This is a list of T cell receptor beta chains from one sample in a study of radiotherapy plus CTLA-4 blockade in lung cancer. Some clones are missing from TCRdb's copy, which holds only in-frame ones; the method was immunoSEQ multiplex PCR. The sample consists of some 46,000 clones, 75% to 90% of them appearing once. The sample here was peripheral blood, taken from a patient treated with radiotherapy plus ipilimumab. Receptors originate from a human donor with non-small cell lung cancer who had stable disease on radiotherapy plus ipilimumab. CDR3s include the opening cysteine and the closing phenylalanine or tryptophan. The D gene is left open where the match is weak. Clone sizes are given selectively: once, few, many, or a class where the clone is expanded.

cdr3_aa cdr3_nt v_call clone_size d_call j_call
CASSTGISRGYTF TGTGCCAGTAGTACAGGGATTTCTAGGGGCTACACCTTC TRBV19 - - TRBJ1-2
CASSLSGREDTQYF TGTGCCAGCAGCTTAAGCGGGAGGGAAGATACGCAGTATTTT TRBV7-3 - TRBD2 TRBJ2-3
CASSFNEPGLAGGGDTQYF TGTGCCAGCAGTTTCAATGAGCCGGGACTAGCGGGAGGGGGAGATACGCAGTATTTT TRBV28 - TRBD2 TRBJ2-3
CASSLLAGGTDTQYF TGTGCCAGCAGTCTGTTAGCGGGAGGGACAGATACGCAGTATTTT TRBV7-3 once TRBD2 TRBJ2-3
CASTTRVGGKETQYF TGTGCCAGCACCACCAGGGTAGGGGGCAAAGAGACCCAGTACTTC TRBV28 - TRBD1 TRBJ2-5
CASSSDRGETEAFF TGCGCCAGCAGCTCGGACAGGGGTGAGACTGAAGCTTTCTTT TRBV5-1 - TRBD1 TRBJ1-1
CAISEYRTGDTDTQYF TGTGCCATCAGTGAGTATAGGACAGGGGACACAGATACGCAGTATTTT TRBV10-3 once TRBD1 TRBJ2-3
CASSSDRSTNEKLFF TGCGCCAGCAGCTCGGACAGGAGCACTAATGAAAAACTGTTTTTT TRBV5-1 - TRBD1 TRBJ1-4
CASSRGTKDGGELFF TGTGCCAGCAGCCGCGGGACCAAAGACGGCGGGGAGCTGTTTTTT TRBV6-5 few - TRBJ2-2
CASSVEGTTTGELFF TGTGCCAGCAGCGTAGAAGGGACTACCACCGGGGAGCTGTTTTTT TRBV9 - TRBD2 TRBJ2-2
CASSVAGGQVDTQYF TGTGCCAGCAGCGTAGCGGGGGGTCAGGTAGATACGCAGTATTTT TRBV9 - TRBD2 TRBJ2-3
CASSVGADLTDTQYF TGTGCCAGCAGCGTAGGGGCAGACCTCACAGATACGCAGTATTTT TRBV9 once - TRBJ2-3
CASSPRGLGSNEQFF TGTGCCAGCAGCCCAAGGGGACTAGGTAGCAATGAGCAGTTCTTC TRBV13 once TRBD2 TRBJ2-1
CASSRIEEDTQYF TGTGCCAGCAGCCGCATAGAGGAAGATACGCAGTATTTT TRBV7-9 - - TRBJ2-3
CASSLLGLEQYF TGTGCTAGCAGTTTACTGGGACTCGAGCAGTACTTC TRBV28 - - TRBJ2-7
CASSWTGGAGANVLTF TGTGCCAGCAGCTGGACGGGGGGTGCTGGGGCCAACGTCCTGACTTTC TRBV5-8 few TRBD2 TRBJ2-6
CATRGLGTDTQYF TGTGCCACAAGGGGGCTCGGCACAGATACGCAGTATTTT TRBV19 - TRBD1 TRBJ2-3
CASSYLAGGPGDTQYF TGTGCCAGCAGCTACCTAGCGGGAGGGCCGGGAGATACGCAGTATTTT TRBV11-2 - TRBD2 TRBJ2-3
CASSERESGTDTQYF TGTGCCAGCAGCGAACGGGAGAGCGGCACAGATACGCAGTATTTT TRBV28 - - TRBJ2-3
CASTSILGLAREQYF TGTGCCAGCACTTCAATCTTGGGACTAGCGCGCGAGCAGTACTTC TRBV7-9 - TRBD2 TRBJ2-7
CASSWDWASEQFF TGTGCCAGCAGCTGGGACTGGGCAAGTGAGCAGTTCTTC TRBV7-9 - - TRBJ2-1
CAWRGLAGVEQFF TGTGCCTGGAGGGGACTAGCGGGAGTTGAGCAGTTCTTC TRBV30 - TRBD2 TRBJ2-1
CASKETVKNTEAFF TGTGCCAGCAAAGAGACAGTTAAGAACACTGAAGCTTTCTTT TRBV27 - - TRBJ1-1
CASTPLAGGPEQYF TGTGCCAGCACCCCTCTAGCGGGAGGCCCCGAGCAGTACTTC TRBV27 once TRBD2 TRBJ2-7
CASSRDRGLEQYF TGTGCCAGCAGCCGGGACAGGGGTCTCGAGCAGTACTTC TRBV7-2 - TRBD1 TRBJ2-7
CASKVGGNQPQHF TGTGCCAGCAAAGTAGGGGGCAATCAGCCCCAGCATTTT TRBV6-1 few - TRBJ1-5
CASSQVWDRLNEQYF TGCGCCAGCAGCCAAGTATGGGACAGGCTAAACGAGCAGTACTTC TRBV4-1 - TRBD1 TRBJ2-7
CASSSEFRDRVIVTGYTF TGTGCCAGCAGCTCCGAGTTCCGGGACAGGGTAATTGTGACGGGCTACACCTTC TRBV7-2 - TRBD1 TRBJ1-2
CASSPLGHTSYEQYF TGTGCCAGCTCACCACTGGGACATACCTCCTACGAGCAGTACTTC TRBV18 - - TRBJ2-7
CASSYSPGEYGYTF TGTGCCAGCAGTTACTCGCCAGGGGAGTATGGCTACACCTTC TRBV6-5 - - TRBJ1-2
CASSQDGLARDTQYF TGTGCCAGCAGCCAAGATGGGCTAGCGAGAGATACGCAGTATTTT TRBV4-2 once - TRBJ2-3
CASSAGGLGETQYF TGTGCCAGCAGCGCAGGGGGATTGGGAGAGACCCAGTACTTC TRBV2 - TRBD1 TRBJ2-5
CASSLVGLAGVDEQFF TGTGCCAGCAGCTTAGTGGGACTAGCGGGAGTGGATGAGCAGTTCTTC TRBV7-6 - TRBD2 TRBJ2-1
CASSPSSNTEAFF TGTGCCAGTAGTCCGAGTAGTAACACTGAAGCTTTCTTT TRBV19 - - TRBJ1-1
CASSWTGANAGELFF TGTGCCAGCAGCTGGACAGGAGCAAACGCCGGGGAGCTGTTTTTT TRBV11-2 - TRBD1 TRBJ2-2
CAIRAGTSGNNEQFF TGTGCCATCAGAGCCGGGACTAGCGGTAACAATGAGCAGTTCTTC TRBV10-3 - TRBD2 TRBJ2-1
CASSLQFLGTQYF TGTGCCAGCAGTTTACAGTTCCTAGGGACCCAGTACTTC TRBV27 once - TRBJ2-5
CASRGGQEAFF TGTGCCAGTAGGGGGGGACAGGAAGCTTTCTTT TRBV19 - TRBD1 TRBJ1-1
CAIGDRDDDTEAFF TGTGCCATCGGGGACAGGGATGATGACACTGAAGCTTTCTTT TRBV10-3 - TRBD1 TRBJ1-1
CASSGQGSNTGELFF TGTGCCAGCAGTGGACAGGGCTCGAACACCGGGGAGCTGTTTTTT TRBV6-6 - TRBD1 TRBJ2-2
CASSPRVAGSYNEQFF TGCGCCAGCAGCCCGAGGGTAGCGGGAAGTTACAATGAGCAGTTCTTC TRBV4-3 - TRBD2 TRBJ2-1
CASSQDLIAGTSGRDEQFF TGCGCCAGCAGCCAAGATCTCATAGCCGGGACTAGCGGGAGGGATGAGCAGTTCTTC TRBV4-3 - TRBD2 TRBJ2-1
CASSLVMADQHF TGTGCCAGCAGCTTAGTAATGGCAGATCAGCATTTT TRBV7-2 - - TRBJ1-5
CASSIGTGRMNTEAFF TGTGCCAGTAGTATAGGCACAGGGCGAATGAACACTGAAGCTTTCTTT TRBV19 - - TRBJ1-1
CASRPPTGLRDEQFF TGTGCCAGTAGACCCCCAACAGGTCTCAGGGATGAGCAGTTCTTC TRBV19 - - TRBJ2-1
CASSLGLAGEADTQYF TGTGCCAGCAGCCTGGGACTAGCGGGAGAGGCGGATACGCAGTATTTT TRBV7-3 - TRBD2 TRBJ2-3
CASSTRDREAEQYF TGTGCCAGCAGCACTCGGGACAGGGAGGCCGAGCAGTACTTC TRBV9 - TRBD1 TRBJ2-7
CASSLGLAGPSSYNEQFF TGCGCCAGCAGCCTGGGACTAGCGGGCCCGAGCTCCTACAATGAGCAGTTCTTC TRBV5-1 - TRBD2 TRBJ2-1
CASSWRVGWSYEQYF TGTGCCAGCAGCTGGAGGGTCGGGTGGTCCTACGAGCAGTACTTC TRBV7-2 - - TRBJ2-7
CASSPWGQGSGGETQYF TGCGCCAGCAGCCCGTGGGGACAGGGTTCAGGAGGGGAGACCCAGTACTTC TRBV5-1 - TRBD1 TRBJ2-5
CASSAGTESFREQYF TGTGCCAGCAGCGCCGGGACAGAGTCTTTTCGGGAGCAGTACTTC TRBV5-4 - TRBD1 TRBJ2-7
CASSPLAGANTEAFF TGTGCCAGCAGCCCCCTTGCAGGGGCGAACACTGAAGCTTTCTTT TRBV7-2 - - TRBJ1-1
CASSADLAGGETQYF TGTGCCAGCAGTGCCGACCTAGCGGGAGGGGAGACCCAGTACTTC TRBV7-2 - TRBD2 TRBJ2-5
CASSYSAGPDTQYF TGTGCCAGCAGTTACTCTGCGGGGCCAGATACGCAGTATTTT TRBV6-6 once - TRBJ2-3
CASKREGGDTQYF TGTGCCAGCAAGCGGGAGGGCGGAGATACGCAGTATTTT TRBV25-1 few TRBD2 TRBJ2-3